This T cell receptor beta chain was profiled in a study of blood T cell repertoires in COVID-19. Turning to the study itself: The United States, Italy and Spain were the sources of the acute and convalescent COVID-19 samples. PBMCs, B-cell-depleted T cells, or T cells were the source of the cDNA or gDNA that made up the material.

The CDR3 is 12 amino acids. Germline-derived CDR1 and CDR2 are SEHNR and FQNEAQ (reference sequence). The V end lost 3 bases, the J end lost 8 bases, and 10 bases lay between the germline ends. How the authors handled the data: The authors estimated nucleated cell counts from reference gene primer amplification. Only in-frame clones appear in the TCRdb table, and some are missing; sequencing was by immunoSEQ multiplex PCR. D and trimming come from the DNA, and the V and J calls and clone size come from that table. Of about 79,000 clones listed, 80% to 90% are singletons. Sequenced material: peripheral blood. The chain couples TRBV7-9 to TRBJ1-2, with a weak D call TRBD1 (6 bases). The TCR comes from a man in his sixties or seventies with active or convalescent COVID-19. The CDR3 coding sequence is TGTGCCAGCAGCTTCCGACAGGCGGGCTACACCTTC. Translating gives CASSFRQAGYTF.